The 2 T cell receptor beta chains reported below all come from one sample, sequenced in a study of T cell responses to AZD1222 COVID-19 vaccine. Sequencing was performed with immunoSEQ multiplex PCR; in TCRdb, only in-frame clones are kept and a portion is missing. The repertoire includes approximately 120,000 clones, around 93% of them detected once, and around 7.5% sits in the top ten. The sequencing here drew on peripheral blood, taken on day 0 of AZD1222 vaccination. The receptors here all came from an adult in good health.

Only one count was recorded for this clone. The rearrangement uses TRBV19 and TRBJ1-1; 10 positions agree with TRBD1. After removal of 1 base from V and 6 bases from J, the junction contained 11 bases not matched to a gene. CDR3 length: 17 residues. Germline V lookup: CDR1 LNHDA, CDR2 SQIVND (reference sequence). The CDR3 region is CASSIVLPGQGSPEAFF. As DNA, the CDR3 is TGTGCCAGTAGTATAGTACTGCCGGGACAGGGGAGCCCTGAAGCTTTCTTT. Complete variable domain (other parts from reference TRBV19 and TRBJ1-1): DGGITQSPKYLFRKEGQNVTLSCEQNLNHDAMYWYRQDPGQGLRLIYYSQIVNDFQKGDIAEGYSVSREKKESFPLTVTSAQKNPTAFYLCASSIVLPGQGSPEAFFGQGTRLTVV.

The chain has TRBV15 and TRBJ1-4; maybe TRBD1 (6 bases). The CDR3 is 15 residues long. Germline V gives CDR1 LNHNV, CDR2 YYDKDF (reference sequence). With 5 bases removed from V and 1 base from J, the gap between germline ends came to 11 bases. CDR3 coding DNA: TGTGCCACCAGCTGGGGCAGGGGAACTAATGAAAAACTGTTTTTT. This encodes CATSWGRGTNEKLFF.